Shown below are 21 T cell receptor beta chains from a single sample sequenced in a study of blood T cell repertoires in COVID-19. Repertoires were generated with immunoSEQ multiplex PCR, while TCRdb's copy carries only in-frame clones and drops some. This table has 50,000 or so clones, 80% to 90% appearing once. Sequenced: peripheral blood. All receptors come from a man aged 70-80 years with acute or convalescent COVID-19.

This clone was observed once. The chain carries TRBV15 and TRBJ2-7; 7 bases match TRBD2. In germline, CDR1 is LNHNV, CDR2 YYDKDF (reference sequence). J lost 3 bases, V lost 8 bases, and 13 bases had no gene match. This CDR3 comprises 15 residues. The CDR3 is CATARGEGFNYEQYF. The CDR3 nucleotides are TGTGCCACCGCCCGAGGGGAGGGGTTCAACTACGAGCAGTACTTC.

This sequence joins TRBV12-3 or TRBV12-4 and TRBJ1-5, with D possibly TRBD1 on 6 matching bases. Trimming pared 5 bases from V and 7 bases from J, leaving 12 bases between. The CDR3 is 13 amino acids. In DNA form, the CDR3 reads TGTGCCAGCAGTCCAGGGGAAGTGCAGCCCCAGCATTTT. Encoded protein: CASSPGEVQPQHF.

CDR3 protein: CASRQLAGVRNEQFF. CDR3 DNA sequence: TGCGCCAGCAGACAACTAGCGGGAGTGCGTAATGAGCAGTTCTTC. V usage is TRBV4-1 and J usage is TRBJ2-1; TRBD2 matches at 11 bases. The germline V gene encodes CDR1 MGHRA and CDR2 YSYEKL. V was clipped by 6 bases and J by 7 bases; unmatched bases: 8. The CDR3 consists of 15 residues.

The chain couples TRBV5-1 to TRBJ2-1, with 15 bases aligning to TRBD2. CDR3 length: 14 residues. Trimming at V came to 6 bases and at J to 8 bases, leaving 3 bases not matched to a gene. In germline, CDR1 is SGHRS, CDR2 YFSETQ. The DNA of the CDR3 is TGCGCCAGCACCCGGACTAGCGGGGGGGATGAGCAGTTCTTC. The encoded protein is CASTRTSGGDEQFF. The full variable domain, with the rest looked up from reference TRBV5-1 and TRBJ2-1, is KAGVTQTPRYLIKTRGQQVTLSCSPISGHRSVSWYQQTPGQGLQFLFEYFSETQRNKGNFPGRFSGRQFSNSRSEMNVSTLELGDSALYLCASTRTSGGDEQFFGPGTRLTVL.

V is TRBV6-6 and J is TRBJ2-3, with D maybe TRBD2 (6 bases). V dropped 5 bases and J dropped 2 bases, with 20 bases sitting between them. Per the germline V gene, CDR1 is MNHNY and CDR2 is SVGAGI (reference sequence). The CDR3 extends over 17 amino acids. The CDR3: CASSPRGARAPTDTQYF. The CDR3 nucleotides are TGTGCCAGCAGTCCGCGGGGTGCTAGAGCCCCCACAGATACGCAGTATTTT.

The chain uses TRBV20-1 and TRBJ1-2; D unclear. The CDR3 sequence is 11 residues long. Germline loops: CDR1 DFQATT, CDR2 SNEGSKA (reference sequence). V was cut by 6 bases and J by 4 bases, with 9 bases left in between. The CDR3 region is CSAFASYGYTF. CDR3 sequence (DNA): TGCAGTGCATTCGCCAGCTATGGCTACACCTTC.

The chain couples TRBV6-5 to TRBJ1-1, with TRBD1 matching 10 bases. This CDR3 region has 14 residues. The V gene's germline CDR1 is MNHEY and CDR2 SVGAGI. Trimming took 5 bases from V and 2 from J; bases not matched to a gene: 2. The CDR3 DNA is TGTGCCAGCAGTAGGGACAGGGGAAACACTGAAGCTTTCTTT. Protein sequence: CASSRDRGNTEAFF.

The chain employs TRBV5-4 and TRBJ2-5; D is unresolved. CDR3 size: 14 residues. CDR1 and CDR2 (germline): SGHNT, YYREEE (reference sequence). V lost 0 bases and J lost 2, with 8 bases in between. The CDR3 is CASSLGQTQETQYF. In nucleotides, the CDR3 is TGTGCCAGCAGCTTGGGACAAACGCAAGAGACCCAGTACTTC.

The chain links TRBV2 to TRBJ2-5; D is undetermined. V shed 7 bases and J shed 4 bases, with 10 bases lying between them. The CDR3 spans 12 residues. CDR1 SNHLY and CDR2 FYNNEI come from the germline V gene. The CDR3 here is CASTTFGETQYF. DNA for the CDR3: TGTGCCAGCACGACTTTCGGAGAGACCCAGTACTTC.

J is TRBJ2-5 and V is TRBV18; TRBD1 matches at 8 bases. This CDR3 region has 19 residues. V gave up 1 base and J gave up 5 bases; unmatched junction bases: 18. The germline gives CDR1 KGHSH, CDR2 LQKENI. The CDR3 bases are TGTGCCAGCTCACCACTGTCAGGGGGCCAACCGTCCTCCGGGGAGACCCAGTACTTC. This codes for CASSPLSGGQPSSGETQYF. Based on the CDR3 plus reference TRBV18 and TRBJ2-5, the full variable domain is NAGVMQNPRHLVRRRGQEARLRCSPMKGHSHVYWYRQLPEEGLKFMVYLQKENIIDESGMPKERFSAEFPKEGPSILRIQQVVRGDSAAYFCASSPLSGGQPSSGETQYFGPGTRLLVL.

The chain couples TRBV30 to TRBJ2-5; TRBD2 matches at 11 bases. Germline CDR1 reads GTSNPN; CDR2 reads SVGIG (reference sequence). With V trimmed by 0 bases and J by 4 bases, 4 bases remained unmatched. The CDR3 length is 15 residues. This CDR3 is CAWSVRTSGRETQYF. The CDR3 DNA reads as TGTGCCTGGAGTGTACGCACTAGCGGGAGAGAGACCCAGTACTTC.

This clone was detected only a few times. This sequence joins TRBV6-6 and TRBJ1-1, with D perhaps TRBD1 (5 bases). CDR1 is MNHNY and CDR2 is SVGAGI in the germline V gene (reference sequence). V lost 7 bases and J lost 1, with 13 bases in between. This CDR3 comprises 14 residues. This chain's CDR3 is CASTPGGGNTEAFF. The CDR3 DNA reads TGTGCCAGCACCCCTGGGGGAGGGAACACTGAAGCTTTCTTT.

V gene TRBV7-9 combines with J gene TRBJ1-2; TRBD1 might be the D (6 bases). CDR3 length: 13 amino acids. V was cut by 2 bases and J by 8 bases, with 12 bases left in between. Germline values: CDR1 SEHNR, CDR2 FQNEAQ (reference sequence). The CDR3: CASSLNQGQGYTF. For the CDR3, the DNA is TGTGCCAGCAGCTTAAATCAGGGGCAGGGCTACACCTTC.

The CDR3 reads CASSQAGDTQYF. The CDR3 nucleotides read TGCGCCAGCAGCCAAGCGGGAGATACGCAGTATTTT. The chain is built from TRBV4-3 and TRBJ2-3; no clear D. The CDR3 contains 12 residues. Trimming cost V 1 base and J 5 bases, with 4 bases left between them. Germline V gene lookup returns CDR1 LGHNA and CDR2 YSLEER.

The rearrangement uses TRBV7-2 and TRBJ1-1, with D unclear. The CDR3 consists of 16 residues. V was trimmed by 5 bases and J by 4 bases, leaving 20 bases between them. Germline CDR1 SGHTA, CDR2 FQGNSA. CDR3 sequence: CASSVQMGGYSTEAFF. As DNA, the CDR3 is TGTGCCAGCAGCGTCCAAATGGGCGGGTACTCCACTGAAGCTTTCTTT.

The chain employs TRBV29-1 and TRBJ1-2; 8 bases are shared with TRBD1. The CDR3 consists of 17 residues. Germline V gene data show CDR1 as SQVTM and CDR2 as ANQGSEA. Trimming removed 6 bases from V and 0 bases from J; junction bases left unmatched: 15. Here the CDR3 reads CSVIKAGTGSTNYGYTF. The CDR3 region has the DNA TGCAGCGTAATTAAAGCCGGGACAGGATCAACTAACTATGGCTACACCTTC.

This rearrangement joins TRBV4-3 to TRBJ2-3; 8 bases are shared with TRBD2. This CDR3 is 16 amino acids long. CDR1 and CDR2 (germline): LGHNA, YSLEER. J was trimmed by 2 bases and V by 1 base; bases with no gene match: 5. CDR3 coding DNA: TGCGCCAGCAGCCAAGCGGTAGCGGGATCCACAGATACGCAGTATTTT. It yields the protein CASSQAVAGSTDTQYF.

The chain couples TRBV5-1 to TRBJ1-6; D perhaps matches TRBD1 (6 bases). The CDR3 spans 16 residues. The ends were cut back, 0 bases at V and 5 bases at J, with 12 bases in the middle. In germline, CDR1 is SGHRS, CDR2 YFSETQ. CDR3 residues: CASSLAQGSDNSPLHF. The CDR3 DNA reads TGCGCCAGCAGCTTGGCCCAGGGGAGTGATAATTCACCCCTCCACTTT.

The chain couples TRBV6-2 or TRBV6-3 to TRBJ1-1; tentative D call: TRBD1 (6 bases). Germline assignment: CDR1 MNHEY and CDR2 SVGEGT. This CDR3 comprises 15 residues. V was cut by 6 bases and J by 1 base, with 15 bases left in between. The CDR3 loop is CASSFTDRPNTEAFF. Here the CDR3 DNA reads TGTGCCAGCAGCTTCACCGACAGGCCGAACACTGAAGCTTTCTTT.

The CDR3 DNA follows: TGTGCCAGCTCACCATCGAGGCAGATGATGAACACTGAAGCTTTCTTT. Its protein product is CASSPSRQMMNTEAFF. The chain has TRBV18 and TRBJ1-1; D is undetermined. The CDR3 loop spans 16 amino acids. Germline CDR1 is KGHSH and CDR2 is LQKENI. Trimming pared 2 bases from V and 0 bases from J, leaving 13 bases between.

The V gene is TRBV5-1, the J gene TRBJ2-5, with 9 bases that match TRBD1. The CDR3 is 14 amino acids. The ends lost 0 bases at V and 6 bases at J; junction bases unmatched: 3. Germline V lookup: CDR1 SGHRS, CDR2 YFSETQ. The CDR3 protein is CASSLETGGKTQYF. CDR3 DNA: TGCGCCAGCAGCTTGGAAACAGGGGGCAAGACCCAGTACTTC.